Shown below are 23 T cell receptor beta chains from a single sample sequenced in a study of identical twins. TCRdb analysed the 5' RACE reads with MiXCR anew, one entry per CDR3 protein. The table shows some 900,000 distinct CDR3 sequences, with roughly an eighth occurring only once. The same data also went into a second study, on yellow fever vaccine responses in identical twins.

Sequencing input: PBMCs. These receptors all come from a woman under 30 in good health.

This clonotype showed up just a few times. The chain couples TRBV20-1 to TRBJ1-2; D gene ambiguous. CDR3 length equals 12 residues. The V and J ends lost 7 bases and 4 bases respectively, with 13 bases between them. The germline V gene has CDR1 DFQATT and CDR2 SNEGSKA (reference sequence). The CDR3 here is CSERTVIYGYTF. The CDR3 DNA reads TGCAGTGAAAGGACGGTAATCTATGGCTACACCTTC.

In its sample, this clonotype was seen many times. The chain joins TRBV27 to TRBJ2-2; D is unclear. The V gene lost 3 bases and the J gene lost 5 bases, with 13 bases spanning the gap. CDR1 is MNHEY and CDR2 is SMNVEV in the germline V gene (reference sequence). CDR3 length: 15 amino acids. CDR3 nucleotides: TGTGCCAGCAGTTTGCGGCAGGCTGGGACCGGGGAGCTGTTTTTT. Residues: CASSLRQAGTGELFF.

V usage is TRBV2 and J usage is TRBJ2-7; no clear D. V was cut by 10 bases and J by 3 bases, with 16 bases left in between. The germline CDR1 and CDR2 sequences are SNHLY and FYNNEI. This CDR3 is 13 amino acids long. CDR3 loop: CATDSQYSYEQYF. DNA for the CDR3: TGTGCCACCGACTCTCAGTATAGCTACGAGCAGTACTTC.

This clonotype was picked up a small number of times. This chain joins TRBV4-1 and TRBJ1-5, with D hard to call. Germline V gives CDR1 MGHRA, CDR2 YSYEKL. Trimming removed 3 bases from V and 0 bases from J, with 15 bases in between. The CDR3 contains 17 residues. For the CDR3, the DNA is TGCGCCAGCAGCCATGTGGACGGTACCCTTAGCAATCAGCCCCAGCATTTT. This gives the protein CASSHVDGTLSNQPQHF.

The chain has TRBV19 and TRBJ1-5; D possibly corresponds to TRBD1 (6 bases). Trimming removed 3 bases at V and 5 bases at J, with 17 bases between. Germline-derived CDR1 and CDR2 are LNHDA and SQIVND (reference sequence). The length of the CDR3 is 16 residues. The CDR3 bases are TGTGCCAGTAGTATTTTTCTGGGGGGCAGAGATCAGCCCCAGCATTTT. This translates into CASSIFLGGRDQPQHF.

This clonotype has at least ten counts. The chain combines TRBV12-3 or TRBV12-4 with TRBJ1-6; D gene ambiguous. Deletions cut 6 bases from V and 0 bases from J, with 12 bases between. The CDR3 totals 16 residues. This CDR3 reads CASSPDSSSYNSPLHF. CDR3 bases: TGTGCCAGCAGCCCGGACTCCAGCTCCTATAATTCACCCCTCCACTTT.

The chain combines TRBV9 with TRBJ2-7, with D maybe TRBD2 (6 bases). Per the germline V gene, CDR1 is SGDLS and CDR2 is YYNGEE. The CDR3 length is 15 residues. V was pared by 0 bases and J by 4 bases, with 14 bases between. CDR3 sequence (DNA): TGTGCCAGCAGCGTAGGTGGAGGGCTGTCGTACGAGCAGTACTTC. Residues: CASSVGGGLSYEQYF. The variable domain in full, completed from reference TRBV9 and TRBJ2-7, reads DSGVTQTPKHLITATGQRVTLRCSPRSGDLSVYWYQQSLDQGLQFLIQYYNGEERAKGNILERFSAQQFPDLHSELNLSSLELGDSALYFCASSVGGGLSYEQYFGPGTRLTVT.

The chain is built from TRBV6-2 or TRBV6-3 and TRBJ2-2; 8 bases line up with TRBD2. Losses at the gene ends were 6 bases for V and 3 bases for J; bases not matched to a gene: 3. The CDR3 is 14 amino acids. The germline V gene has CDR1 MNHEY and CDR2 SVGEGT. The CDR3 spells CASSPGGDTGELFF. The DNA of the CDR3 is TGTGCCAGCAGCCCCGGGGGGGACACCGGGGAGCTGTTTTTT.

The rearrangement joins TRBV11-1 to TRBJ2-1, with a tentative D call TRBD2 (6 bases). The germline gives CDR1 SGHAT, CDR2 FQDESV (reference sequence). This CDR3 comprises 13 residues. Trimming pared 5 bases from V and 4 bases from J, leaving 9 bases between. CDR3 DNA: TGTGCCAGCAGCGCGGGACCGTACAATGAGCAGTTCTTC. Its translation: CASSAGPYNEQFF. Filled out from reference TRBV11-1 and TRBJ2-1, the complete variable domain reads EAEVAQSPRYKITEKSQAVAFWCDPISGHATLYWYRQILGQGPELLVQFQDESVVDDSQLPKDRFSAERLKGVDSTLKIQPAELGDSAMYLCASSAGPYNEQFFGPGTRLTVL.

This chain uses TRBV7-8 with TRBJ2-3; no firm D call. V dropped 1 base and J dropped 12 bases, with 14 bases sitting between them. The CDR3 length is 13 residues. Germline loops: CDR1 SGHVS, CDR2 FQNEAQ. CDR3 loop: CASSLVVEWVQYF. In DNA, the CDR3 is TGTGCCAGCAGCTTAGTTGTGGAATGGGTACAGTATTTT.

Concerning this clonotype itself: As the CDR3 is not closed by the conserved phenylalanine or tryptophan, this likely results from a read error. The chain combines TRBV24-1 with TRBJ2-2, with D hard to call. Germline V gene data show CDR1 as KGHDR and CDR2 as SFDVKD. V was cut by 12 bases and J by 0 bases, with 16 bases left in between. CDR3 length: 15 residues. CDR3 DNA sequence: TGTGCCGGCGAGCTAGAATTCGCGAACACCGGGGAGCTGTTTCTT. This translates into CAGELEFANTGELFL.

The chain joins TRBV7-8 to TRBJ2-1; 9 nucleotides match TRBD2. Trimming cost V 5 bases and J 5 bases; bases outside gene matches: 13. Germline CDR1 and CDR2: SGHVS and FQNEAQ. CDR3 length: 17 amino acids. The CDR3 here is CASSLRPRLAGNNEQFF. In DNA form, the CDR3 reads TGTGCCAGCAGCCTAAGGCCGCGGCTAGCGGGAAACAATGAGCAGTTCTTC.

V is TRBV11-2 and J is TRBJ2-1; TRBD2 is a possible D gene (6 bases). Germline CDR1 is SGHAT and CDR2 is FQNNGV. The CDR3 consists of 16 residues. Trimming took 2 bases from V and 0 from J, leaving 11 bases between them. CDR3 protein: CASSLLGGTSYNEQFF. The DNA of the CDR3 is TGTGCCAGCAGCTTACTCGGCGGGACCTCCTACAATGAGCAGTTCTTC. Supplemented by reference TRBV11-2 and TRBJ2-1, the full variable domain reads EAGVAQSPRYKIIEKRQSVAFWCNPISGHATLYWYQQILGQGPKLLIQFQNNGVVDDSQLPKDRFSAERLKGVDSTLKIQPAKLEDSAVYLCASSLLGGTSYNEQFFGPGTRLTVL.

The rearrangement uses TRBV20-1 and TRBJ1-6; 10 positions agree with TRBD1. Per germline, CDR1 DFQATT and CDR2 SNEGSKA (reference sequence). The CDR3 totals 14 residues. V trimming: 1 base; J trimming: 8 bases; junction bases outside the gene matches: 2. In DNA, the CDR3 is TGCAGTGCTAGAGTGGGGACAGGGGATTCACCCCTCCACTTT. This codes for CSARVGTGDSPLHF.

At least ten counts were recorded for this clonotype. Written as DNA, the CDR3 is TGTGCCAGCCGTGCTGGCGCCTACGAGCAGTACTTC. Residues: CASRAGAYEQYF. J is TRBJ2-7 and V is TRBV27, with D unresolved. This CDR3 region has 12 residues. V dropped 8 bases and J dropped 2 bases, with 10 bases sitting between them. CDR1 and CDR2 from the germline V gene are MNHEY and SMNVEV (reference sequence).

This clonotype was observed at least ten times. The chain couples TRBV10-2 to TRBJ2-7, with TRBD1 identical over 7 bases. Germline CDR1 WSHSY, CDR2 SAAADI. V dropped 5 bases and J dropped 4; count of bases not matched to a gene: 8. The CDR3 contains 14 residues. CDR3 DNA: TGCGCCAGCAGTATGGGGACAGAGCTATACGAGCAGTACGTC. Protein sequence: CASSMGTELYEQYV.

This clonotype was seen at least ten times. The rearrangement uses TRBV2 and TRBJ1-1; D ambiguous. Germline CDR1 SNHLY, CDR2 FYNNEI. CDR3 length: 11 amino acids. V lost 6 bases and J lost 7, with 9 bases in between. This chain's CDR3 is CASSRGNEAFF. DNA of the CDR3: TGTGCCAGCAGCAGAGGAAATGAAGCTTTCTTT.

The chain combines TRBV6-1 with TRBJ2-1, with 7 bases fitting TRBD2. The J segment lost 9 bases and the V segment lost 4 bases, leaving 6 bases of the junction unmatched. The CDR3 is 13 residues long. Per the germline V gene, CDR1 is MNHNS and CDR2 is SASEGT. The CDR3 sequence: CASSARLALEQFF. In DNA, the CDR3 is TGTGCCAGCAGTGCCCGACTAGCACTTGAGCAGTTCTTC.

V gene TRBV5-6 combines with J gene TRBJ1-2; D gene unclear. V shed 4 bases and J shed 4 bases, with 20 bases lying between them. Germline loops: CDR1 SGHDT, CDR2 YYEEEE. CDR3 length equals 16 residues. The CDR3 nucleotides are TGTGCCAGCAGCCTGCCCTACGGGCGCGAAGGCTATGGCTACACCTTC. Translating it yields CASSLPYGREGYGYTF.

V is TRBV5-1 and J is TRBJ2-5, with 10 positions matching TRBD2. The CDR3 loop spans 16 amino acids. Germline V gives CDR1 SGHRS, CDR2 YFSETQ. V lost 0 bases and J lost 5; bases outside the gene matches: 7. The CDR3 bases are TGCGCCAGCAGCTTGGCCACTCTAGCGGGGGACGAGACCCAGTACTTC. It is translated as CASSLATLAGDETQYF. Supplemented by reference TRBV5-1 and TRBJ2-5, the full variable domain reads KAGVTQTPRYLIKTRGQQVTLSCSPISGHRSVSWYQQTPGQGLQFLFEYFSETQRNKGNFPGRFSGRQFSNSRSEMNVSTLELGDSALYLCASSLATLAGDETQYFGPGTRLLVL.

In its sample, this clonotype was seen a few times. V is TRBV10-2 and J is TRBJ2-7; no firm D call. Trimming cost V 3 bases and J 0 bases, with 3 bases left between them. Germline CDR1 reads WSHSY; CDR2 reads SAAADI. The CDR3 consists of 12 residues. This chain's CDR3 is CASSDISYEQYF. The CDR3 DNA reads TGCGCCAGCAGTGACATCTCCTACGAGCAGTACTTC.

CDR3 sequence reads: CASSIQRPQYF. In nucleotides, the CDR3 is TGTGCCAGCAGCATACAGCGCCCCCAGTACTTC. The chain has TRBV12-3 or TRBV12-4 and TRBJ2-5, with no clear D. V was pared by 6 bases and J by 9 bases, with 11 bases between. This CDR3 contains 11 residues.

The chain has TRBV24-1 and TRBJ2-5, with D possibly being TRBD2 (5 bases). There are 13 residues in the CDR3. Germline V gives CDR1 KGHDR, CDR2 SFDVKD. The V end was cut by 3 bases, the J end by 13 bases, with 17 bases between. This CDR3 reads CATSDGPPWTWYF. In nucleotides, the CDR3 is TGTGCCACCAGTGATGGGCCCCCGTGGACTTGGTACTTC.